This TCR beta chain was found in a study of type 1 regulatory T cells. The study, taken as a whole, reports: Tr1 cells had a more restricted TCR repertoire than non-Tr1 cells.

TCRdb re-called the reads through MiXCR, storing one row per CDR3 protein. The sample lists around 65,000 distinct CDR3 sequences, 45% to 50% occurring once. The CDR3 is 15 amino acids. CDR1 is SGHDT, CDR2 YYEEEE, per germline. V shed 4 bases, J shed 8 bases, and the junction held 9 bases outside the gene matches. A remark on this clonotype: The antigen remains undetermined.

J is TRBJ1-6 and V is TRBV5-6; 7 bases align to TRBD1. Sequencing was carried out using cultured non-Tr1 T cells, either the whole culture or a sorted T cell fraction (not recorded which). This sequence originates from a human donor in good health. The CDR3 nucleotides read TGTGCCAGCAGCAGGCGGCAGGGGGTTCATTCACCCCTCCACTTT. Translated: CASSRRQGVHSPLHF. Complete variable domain (other parts from reference TRBV5-6 and TRBJ1-6): DAGVTQSPTHLIKTRGQQVTLRCSPKSGHDTVSWYQQALGQGPQFIFQYYEEEERQRGNFPDRFSGHQFPNYSSELNVNALLLGDSALYLCASSRRQGVHSPLHFGNGTRLTVT.